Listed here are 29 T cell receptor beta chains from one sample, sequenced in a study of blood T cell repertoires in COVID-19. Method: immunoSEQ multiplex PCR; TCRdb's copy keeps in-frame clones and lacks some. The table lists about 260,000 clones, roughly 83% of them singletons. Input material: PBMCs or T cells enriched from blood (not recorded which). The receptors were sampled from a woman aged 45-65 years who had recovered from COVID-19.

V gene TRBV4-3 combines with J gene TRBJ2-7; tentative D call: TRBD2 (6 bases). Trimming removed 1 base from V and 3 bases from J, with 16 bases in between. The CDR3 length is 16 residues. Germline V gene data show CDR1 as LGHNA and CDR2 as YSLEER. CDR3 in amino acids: CASSQGGLATRYEQYF. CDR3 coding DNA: TGCGCCAGCAGCCAAGGGGGCCTAGCGACCCGCTACGAGCAGTACTTC.

CDR3 nucleotides: TGTGCCAGCTCACCACCGGGACGTCTGGAGGGTGGCTACACCTTC. Amino acid sequence: CASSPPGRLEGGYTF. The chain carries TRBV18 and TRBJ1-2; D possibly corresponds to TRBD1 (5 bases). The germline V gene encodes CDR1 KGHSH and CDR2 LQKENI. The CDR3 contains 15 residues. The ends were cut back, 0 bases at V and 7 bases at J, with 15 bases in the middle.

CDR3 DNA: TGTGCCAGCAGCGGAGGGACTGACCCTAACTATGGCTACACCTTC. This encodes CASSGGTDPNYGYTF. The chain combines TRBV5-5 with TRBJ1-2; perhaps TRBD1 as D (5 bases). V dropped 4 bases and J dropped 0 bases, with 13 bases sitting between them. This CDR3 comprises 15 residues. Germline CDR1 is SGHKS and CDR2 is YYEKEE (reference sequence).

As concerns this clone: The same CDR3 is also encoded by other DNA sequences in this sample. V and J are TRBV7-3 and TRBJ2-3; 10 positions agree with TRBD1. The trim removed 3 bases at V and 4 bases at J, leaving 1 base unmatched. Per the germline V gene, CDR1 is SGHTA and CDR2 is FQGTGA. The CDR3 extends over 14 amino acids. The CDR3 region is CASSLTGGADTQYF. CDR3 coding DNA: TGTGCCAGCAGCTTGACAGGGGGCGCAGATACGCAGTATTTT.

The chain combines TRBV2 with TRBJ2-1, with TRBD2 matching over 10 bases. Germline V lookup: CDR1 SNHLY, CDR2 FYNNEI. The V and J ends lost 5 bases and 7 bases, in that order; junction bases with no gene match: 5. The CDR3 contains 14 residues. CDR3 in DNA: TGTGCCAGCAGTAGGACTAGCGGAAATAATGAGCAGTTCTTC. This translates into CASSRTSGNNEQFF.

Here the CDR3 DNA reads TGTGCCAGCTCACCCGTCGAAGGGGACTATGGCTACACCTTC. Its protein is CASSPVEGDYGYTF. The V and J genes are TRBV18 and TRBJ1-2; the D gene is possibly TRBD1 (5 bases). The ends were cut back, 3 bases at V and 3 bases at J, with 11 bases in the middle. Germline-derived CDR1 and CDR2 are KGHSH and LQKENI. The CDR3 contains 14 residues.

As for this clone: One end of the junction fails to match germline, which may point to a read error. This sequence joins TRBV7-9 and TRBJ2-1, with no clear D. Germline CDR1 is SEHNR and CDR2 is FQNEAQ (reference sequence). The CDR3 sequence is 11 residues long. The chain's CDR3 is CGSGQAVEQFF. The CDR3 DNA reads TGCGGTAGTGGGCAGGCAGTCGAGCAGTTCTTC.

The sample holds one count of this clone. The CDR3 reads CASSPPDRGGYEQYF. CDR3 in DNA: TGTGCCAGCAGCCCCCCGGACAGGGGTGGATACGAGCAGTACTTC. V usage is TRBV7-9 and J usage is TRBJ2-7; 9 bases line up with TRBD1. The CDR3 is made up of 15 amino acids. Germline CDR1 and CDR2: SEHNR and FQNEAQ (reference sequence). Trimming removed 5 bases from V and 4 bases from J; junction bases left unmatched: 9.

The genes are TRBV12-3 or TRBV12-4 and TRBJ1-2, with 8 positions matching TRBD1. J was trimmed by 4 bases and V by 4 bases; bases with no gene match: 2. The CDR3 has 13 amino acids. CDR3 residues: CASSWGQVYGYTF. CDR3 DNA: TGTGCCAGCAGTTGGGGACAGGTCTATGGCTACACCTTC.

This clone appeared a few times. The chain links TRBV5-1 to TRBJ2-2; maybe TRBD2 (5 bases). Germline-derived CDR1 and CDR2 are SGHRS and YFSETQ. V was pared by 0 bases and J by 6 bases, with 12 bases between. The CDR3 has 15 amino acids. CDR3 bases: TGCGCCAGCAGCTTGGTGTCTCTAGCTCCCGGGGAGCTGTTTTTT. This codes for CASSLVSLAPGELFF. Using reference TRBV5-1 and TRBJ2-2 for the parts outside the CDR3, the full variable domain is KAGVTQTPRYLIKTRGQQVTLSCSPISGHRSVSWYQQTPGQGLQFLFEYFSETQRNKGNFPGRFSGRQFSNSRSEMNVSTLELGDSALYLCASSLVSLAPGELFFGEGSRLTVL.

The CDR3 region is CASRRDRGPTEAFF. For the CDR3, the DNA is TGTGCCAGCAGGAGGGACAGGGGGCCCACTGAAGCTTTCTTT. V usage is TRBV2 and J usage is TRBJ1-1, with 12 nucleotides matching TRBD1. The CDR3 sequence is 14 residues long. Losses at the gene ends were 6 bases for V and 4 bases for J; bases not matched to a gene: 3. Germline loops: CDR1 SNHLY, CDR2 FYNNEI. The complete variable domain, with remaining parts taken from reference TRBV2 and TRBJ1-1, reads EPEVTQTPSHQVTQMGQEVILRCVPISNHLYFYWYRQILGQKVEFLVSFYNNEISEKSEIFDDQFSVERPDGSNFTLKIRSTKLEDSAMYFCASRRDRGPTEAFFGQGTRLTVV.

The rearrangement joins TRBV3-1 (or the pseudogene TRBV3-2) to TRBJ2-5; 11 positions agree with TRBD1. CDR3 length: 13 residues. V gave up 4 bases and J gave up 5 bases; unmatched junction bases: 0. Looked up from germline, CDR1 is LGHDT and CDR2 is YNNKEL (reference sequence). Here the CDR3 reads CASSRDRGETQYF. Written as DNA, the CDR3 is TGTGCCAGCAGCCGGGACAGGGGGGAGACCCAGTACTTC.

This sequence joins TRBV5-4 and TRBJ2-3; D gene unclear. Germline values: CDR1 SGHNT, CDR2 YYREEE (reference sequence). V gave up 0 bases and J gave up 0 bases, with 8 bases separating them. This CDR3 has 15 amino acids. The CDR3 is CASSLDSPSTDTQYF. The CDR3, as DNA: TGTGCCAGCAGCTTGGACAGCCCTAGCACAGATACGCAGTATTTT.

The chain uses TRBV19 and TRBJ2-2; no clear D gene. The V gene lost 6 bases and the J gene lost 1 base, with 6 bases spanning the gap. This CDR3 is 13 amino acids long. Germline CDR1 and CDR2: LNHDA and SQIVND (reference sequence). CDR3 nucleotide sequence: TGTGCCAGTAGGCTACTGAACACCGGGGAGCTGTTTTTT. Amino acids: CASRLLNTGELFF.

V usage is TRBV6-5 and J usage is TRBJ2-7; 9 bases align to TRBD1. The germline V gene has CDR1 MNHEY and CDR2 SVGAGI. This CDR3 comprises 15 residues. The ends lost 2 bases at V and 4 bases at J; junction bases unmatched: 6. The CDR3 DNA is TGTGCCAGCAGTTACGGGGACAGGGATTTGTACGAGCAGTACTTC. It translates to CASSYGDRDLYEQYF.

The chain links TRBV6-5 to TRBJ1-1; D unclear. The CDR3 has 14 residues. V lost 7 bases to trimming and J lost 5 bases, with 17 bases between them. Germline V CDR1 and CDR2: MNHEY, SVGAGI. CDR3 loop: CASNLAREGTEAFF. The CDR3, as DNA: TGTGCCAGCAACTTAGCGCGGGAGGGTACTGAAGCTTTCTTT.

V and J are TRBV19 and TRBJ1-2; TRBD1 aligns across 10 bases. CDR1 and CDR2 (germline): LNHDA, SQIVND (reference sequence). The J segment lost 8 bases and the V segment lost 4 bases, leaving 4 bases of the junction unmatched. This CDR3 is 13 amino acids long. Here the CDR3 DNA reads TGTGCCAGTAGTACCCGGGACAGGGGCGGCTACACCTTC. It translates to CASSTRDRGGYTF.

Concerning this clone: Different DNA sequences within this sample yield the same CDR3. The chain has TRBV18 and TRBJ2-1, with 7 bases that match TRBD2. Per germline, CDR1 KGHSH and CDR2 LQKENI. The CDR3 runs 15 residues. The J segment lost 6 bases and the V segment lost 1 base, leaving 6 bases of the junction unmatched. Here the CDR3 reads CASSPQRGQVNEQFF. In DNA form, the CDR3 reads TGTGCCAGCTCACCACAGCGGGGCCAGGTCAATGAGCAGTTCTTC.

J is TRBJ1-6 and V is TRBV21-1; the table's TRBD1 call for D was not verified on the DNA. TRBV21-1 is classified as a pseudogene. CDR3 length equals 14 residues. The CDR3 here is CASSPRDSNSPLHF. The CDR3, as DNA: TGTGCCAGCAGCCCTCGGGACAGTAATTCACCCCTCCACTTT.

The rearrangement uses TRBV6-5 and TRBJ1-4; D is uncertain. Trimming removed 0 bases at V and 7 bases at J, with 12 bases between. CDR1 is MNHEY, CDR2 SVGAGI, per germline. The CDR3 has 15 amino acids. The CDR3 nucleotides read TGTGCCAGCAGTTACTCGAACGGACTAATTGAAAAACTGTTTTTT. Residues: CASSYSNGLIEKLFF.

The CDR3 DNA follows: TGTGCCTGGAGTGTTAACAGGGACGTGGGGATGGGGCCCCAGCATTTT. This translates into CAWSVNRDVGMGPQHF. This chain uses TRBV30 with TRBJ1-5; D is possibly TRBD1 (6 bases). The germline V and J ends were trimmed by 0 bases and 9 bases, with 21 bases remaining between them. CDR1 GTSNPN and CDR2 SVGIG come from the germline V gene (reference sequence). The CDR3 consists of 16 residues.

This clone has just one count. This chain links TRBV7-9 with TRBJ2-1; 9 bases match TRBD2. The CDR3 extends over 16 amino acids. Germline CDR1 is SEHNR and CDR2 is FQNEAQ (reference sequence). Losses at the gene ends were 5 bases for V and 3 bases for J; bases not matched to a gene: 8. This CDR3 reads CASSVLGLANYNEQFF. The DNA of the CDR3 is TGTGCCAGCAGCGTCCTGGGACTAGCAAACTACAATGAGCAGTTCTTC.

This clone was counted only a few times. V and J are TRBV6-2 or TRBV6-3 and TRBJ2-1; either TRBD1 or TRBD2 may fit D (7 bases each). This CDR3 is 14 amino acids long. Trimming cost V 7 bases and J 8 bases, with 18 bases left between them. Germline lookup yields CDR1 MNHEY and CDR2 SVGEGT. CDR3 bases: TGTGCCAGCACCCCAGGGGGGGATAGGGATGAGCAGTTCTTC. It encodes CASTPGGDRDEQFF.

This CDR3 reads CASSRPGQGIQETQYF. The CDR3 DNA sequence: TGTGCCAGCAGCCGCCCGGGACAGGGGATCCAAGAGACCCAGTACTTC. The J gene is TRBJ2-5, the V gene TRBV11-2, with TRBD1 identical over 10 bases. The ends lost 5 bases at V and 1 base at J; junction bases unmatched: 7. Germline V gene sequence: CDR1 SGHAT, CDR2 FQNNGV. The CDR3 spans 16 residues.

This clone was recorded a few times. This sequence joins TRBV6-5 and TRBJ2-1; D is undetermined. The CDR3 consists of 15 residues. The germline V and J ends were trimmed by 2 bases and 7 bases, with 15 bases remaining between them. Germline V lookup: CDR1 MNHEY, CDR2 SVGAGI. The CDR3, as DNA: TGTGCCAGCAGTTACCGTATGTCGTCGCAGAATGAGCAGTTCTTC. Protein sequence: CASSYRMSSQNEQFF.

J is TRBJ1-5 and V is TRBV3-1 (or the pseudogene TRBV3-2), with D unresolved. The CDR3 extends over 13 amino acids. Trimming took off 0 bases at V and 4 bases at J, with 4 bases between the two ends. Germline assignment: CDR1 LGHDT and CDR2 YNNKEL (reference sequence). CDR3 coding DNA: TGTGCCAGCAGCCAAGATCGGAATCAGCCCCAGCATTTT. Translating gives CASSQDRNQPQHF.

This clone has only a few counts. The CDR3 here is CASSRGFGNTIYF. The CDR3 DNA is TGTGCCAGCAGCAGAGGGTTCGGAAACACCATATATTTT. The rearrangement joins TRBV11-3 to TRBJ1-3; D is uncertain. The CDR3 covers 13 residues. V shed 5 bases and J shed 4 bases, with 9 bases lying between them. Germline CDR1 and CDR2: SGHNT and YENEEA.

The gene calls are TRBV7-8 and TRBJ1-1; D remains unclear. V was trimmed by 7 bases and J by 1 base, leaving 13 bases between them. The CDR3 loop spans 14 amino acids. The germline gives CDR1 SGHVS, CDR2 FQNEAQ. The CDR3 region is CASTQRAQNTEAFF. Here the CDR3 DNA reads TGTGCCAGCACCCAGAGGGCGCAGAACACTGAAGCTTTCTTT.

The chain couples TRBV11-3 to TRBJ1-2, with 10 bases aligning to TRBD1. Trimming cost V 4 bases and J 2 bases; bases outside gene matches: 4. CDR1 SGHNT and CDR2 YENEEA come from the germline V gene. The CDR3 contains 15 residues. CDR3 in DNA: TGTGCCAGCAGCTCCCGGGACAGGGGCAACTATGGCTACACCTTC. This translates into CASSSRDRGNYGYTF.